This is a list of T cell receptor beta chains from one sample in a study of cytomegalovirus exposure and HLA in healthy donors. The method was immunoSEQ multiplex PCR; TCRdb's version includes in-frame clones alone and lacks a portion of them. The data show 120,000 to 150,000 clones, with 70% to 85% seen just once and 1.5% to 2.5% held by the top ten. The sample comprised PBMCs. The receptors derive from a woman in her forties in good health and CMV-seronegative. Each CDR3 is given with its conserved first and last residue. A D gene is named only where the DNA matches it firmly. A row's size may be missing; if present it is once, few, many or a size class.

d_gene | j_gene | abundance | v_gene | CDR3aa | CDR3nt
. | TRBJ2-5 | . | TRBV28 | CASSPTTEYQETQYF | TGTGCCAGCAGTCCCACGACAGAGTACCAAGAGACCCAGTACTTC
TRBD1 | TRBJ1-2 | . | TRBV28 | CASTLYRGQGNGYTF | TGTGCCAGCACCCTCTACCGGGGACAGGGTAACGGCTACACCTTC
TRBD1 | TRBJ2-3 | few | TRBV9 | CASSVAPGQRTDTQYF | TGTGCCAGCAGCGTAGCTCCGGGACAGCGCACAGATACGCAGTATTTT
TRBD1 | TRBJ1-2 | . | TRBV7-9 | CASSTWTGGMNYGYTF | TGTGCCAGCAGTACCTGGACAGGGGGTATGAACTATGGCTACACCTTC
TRBD2 | TRBJ2-5 | . | TRBV6-5 | CASSRGSRLRETQYF | TGTGCCAGCAGCCGCGGGAGCAGGCTCCGGGAGACCCAGTACTTC
. | TRBJ1-1 | . | TRBV19 | CASSGAQGMWAFF | TGTGCCAGTAGTGGGGCCCAGGGGATGTGGGCTTTCTTT
TRBD2 | TRBJ2-2 | . | TRBV11-2 | CASSLRLAANTGELFF | TGTGCCAGCAGCTTAAGACTAGCTGCAAACACCGGGGAGCTGTTTTTT
. | TRBJ2-2 | . | TRBV5-4 | CASSLESGDAWTGELFF | TGTGCCAGCAGCTTGGAGTCGGGTGATGCGTGGACCGGGGAGCTGTTTTTT
. | TRBJ1-1 | . | TRBV7-9 | CASSFTSAGRGAIAFF | TGTGCCAGCAGCTTCACTAGCGCGGGGAGAGGGGCTATCGCTTTCTTT
TRBD1 | TRBJ1-1 | . | TRBV6-5 | CASSQMTGVGTEAFF | TGTGCCAGCAGTCAAATGACAGGGGTGGGCACTGAAGCTTTCTTT
TRBD2 | TRBJ2-7 | . | TRBV27 | CASSFTGTTGYEQYF | TGTGCCAGCAGTTTCACCGGGACTACAGGCTACGAGCAGTACTTC
TRBD1 | TRBJ2-2 | . | TRBV5-6 | CASSFPGQYNTGELFF | TGTGCCAGCAGCTTTCCGGGACAGTACAACACCGGGGAGCTGTTTTTT
. | TRBJ2-7 | . | TRBV7-2 | CASSFSRRYEQYF | TGTGCCAGCAGCTTTTCCAGGAGGTACGAGCAGTACTTC
. | TRBJ2-4 | . | TRBV2 | CASSPYGGGLKNIQYF | TGTGCCAGCAGTCCCTATGGGGGAGGACTGAAAAACATTCAGTACTTC
TRBD1 | TRBJ1-1 | . | TRBV4-2 | CASSLEGTANTEAFF | TGTGCCAGCAGCCTCGAGGGGACAGCCAACACTGAAGCTTTCTTT
. | TRBJ1-2 | . | TRBV7-9 | CASSTAEVGGYTF | TGTGCCAGCAGCACCGCAGAGGTCGGGGGCTACACCTTC
TRBD1 | TRBJ1-4 | . | TRBV19 | CASGTGDEKLFF | TGTGCCAGCGGGACAGGGGATGAAAAACTGTTTTTT
TRBD2 | TRBJ2-7 | . | TRBV4-3 | CASSQEASGSAILEQYF | TGCGCCAGCAGCCAAGAGGCTAGCGGGAGCGCAATTCTCGAGCAGTACTTC
. | TRBJ2-5 | . | TRBV5-1 | CASSVRERETQYF | TGCGCCAGCAGCGTCAGGGAACGAGAGACCCAGTACTTC
. | TRBJ2-1 | few | TRBV2 | CASSRTAGRFF | TGTGCCAGCAGCCGGACAGCCGGCCGCTTCTTC
TRBD2 | TRBJ2-3 | . | TRBV9 | CASSGLAGDADTQYF | TGTGCCAGCAGCGGGCTAGCGGGAGACGCAGATACGCAGTATTTT
TRBD1 | TRBJ2-3 | . | TRBV11-3 | CASSLGLDRSTDTQYF | TGTGCCAGCAGCTTAGGCTTGGACAGGAGCACAGATACGCAGTATTTT
. | TRBJ2-7 | . | TRBV6-5 | CASTDSSYEQYF | TGTGCCAGCACCGACAGCTCCTACGAGCAGTACTTC
. | TRBJ1-5 | . | TRBV2 | CASSESGGIGQPQHF | TGTGCCAGCAGTGAATCCGGGGGGATCGGTCAGCCCCAGCATTTT
. | TRBJ2-3 | . | TRBV9 | CASSVGGITDTQYF | TGTGCCAGCAGCGTTGGCGGAATCACAGATACGCAGTATTTT
TRBD2 | TRBJ2-5 | few | TRBV6-5 | CASSYGYGGETQYF | TGTGCCAGCAGTTACGGGTACGGGGGGGAGACCCAGTACTTC
. | TRBJ2-1 | . | TRBV28 | CASSFSWQFGQQSSYNEQFF | TGTGCCAGCAGTTTCTCCTGGCAGTTCGGACAGCAAAGCTCCTACAATGAGCAGTTCTTC
TRBD1 | TRBJ2-3 | . | TRBV15 | CATSGQGDTQYF | TGTGCCACCAGCGGACAGGGAGATACGCAGTATTTT
. | TRBJ2-1 | . | TRBV27 | CASSPSDIYNEQFF | TGTGCCAGCAGTCCTTCGGACATTTACAATGAGCAGTTCTTC
. | TRBJ2-1 | . | TRBV7-2 | CASSPRSRLSSEEQFF | TGTGCCAGCAGCCCAAGGTCGAGACTTTCCTCAGAGGAGCAGTTCTTC
TRBD2 | TRBJ2-1 | . | TRBV5-1 | CASSWKLAGGPYNEQFF | TGCGCCAGCAGCTGGAAACTAGCGGGAGGGCCGTACAATGAGCAGTTCTTC
. | TRBJ2-5 | . | TRBV28 | CASSPPQGGETQYF | TGTGCCAGCAGTCCGCCCCAGGGAGGCGAGACCCAGTACTTC
TRBD1 | TRBJ1-1 | . | TRBV28 | CASFRGEGTEAFF | TGTGCCAGCTTCAGGGGGGAAGGCACTGAAGCTTTCTTT
. | TRBJ1-1 | . | TRBV27 | CASRYLRGMNTEAFF | TGTGCCAGCAGATACCTCAGGGGCATGAACACTGAAGCTTTCTTT
TRBD1 | TRBJ2-5 | few | TRBV9 | CASSVVPGGGQETQYF | TGTGCCAGCAGCGTAGTACCAGGGGGCGGGCAAGAGACCCAGTACTTC
TRBD1 | TRBJ1-1 | . | TRBV5-6 | CASSLAWTGVNTEAFF | TGTGCCAGCAGCTTGGCCTGGACAGGGGTGAACACTGAAGCTTTCTTT
. | TRBJ1-2 | . | TRBV18 | CASSPTETRLYGYTF | TGTGCCAGCTCGCCGACAGAAACAAGGCTTTATGGCTACACCTTC